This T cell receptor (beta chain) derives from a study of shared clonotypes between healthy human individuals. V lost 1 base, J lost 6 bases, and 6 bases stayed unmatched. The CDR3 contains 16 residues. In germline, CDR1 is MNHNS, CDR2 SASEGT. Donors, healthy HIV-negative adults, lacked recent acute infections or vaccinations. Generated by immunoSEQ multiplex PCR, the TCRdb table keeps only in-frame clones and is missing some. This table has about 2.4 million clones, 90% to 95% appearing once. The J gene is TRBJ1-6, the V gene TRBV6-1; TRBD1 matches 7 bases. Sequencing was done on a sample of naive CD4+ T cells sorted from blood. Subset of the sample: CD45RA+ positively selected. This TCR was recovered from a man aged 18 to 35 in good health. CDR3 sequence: CASSEESAGGNSPLHF. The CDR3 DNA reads TGTGCCAGCAGTGAAGAGTCGGCAGGGGGTAATTCACCCCTCCACTTT.